The 27 T cell receptor beta chains reported below all come from one sample, sequenced in a study of a mutant IDH1 vaccine in newly diagnosed glioma. The antigens of these receptors remain unknown. Only in-frame clones appear in the TCRdb table, and some are missing; sequencing was by immunoSEQ multiplex PCR. The sample holds about 64,000 clones; roughly 83% are singletons and the top ten take 8.5% to 9.5%. Time point defined: week 11, during vaccination. The vaccine gave 300 ug of a 20-mer mutant IDH1 peptide subcutaneously per dose. The specimen was PBMCs, collected from a glioma patient whose treatment included an IDH1 peptide vaccine. The receptor set was obtained from a woman between 45 and 60 years old with glioma.

The V and J genes are TRBV7-3 and TRBJ1-4, with 9 bases matching TRBD1. The germline V gene has CDR1 SGHTA and CDR2 FQGTGA. The CDR3 extends over 14 amino acids. J was trimmed by 7 bases and V by 5 bases; bases with no gene match: 5. CDR3 DNA: TGTGCCAGCAGCGTGACAGGGGGGGGTGAAAAACTGTTTTTT. Residues: CASSVTGGGEKLFF.

This chain joins TRBV19 and TRBJ1-5; the D is unclear. The CDR3 is 13 residues long. Germline CDR1 reads LNHDA; CDR2 reads SQIVND (reference sequence). V lost 4 bases and J lost 5, with 9 bases in between. As DNA, the CDR3 is TGTGCCAGTAGTAAGCAGGAGGATCAGCCCCAGCATTTT. This translates into CASSKQEDQPQHF.

The V and J genes are TRBV4-1 and TRBJ2-5, with TRBD1 matching over 7 bases. The J call may be in error: the DNA end matches TRBJ2-7 better. The CDR3 has 16 amino acids. Germline CDR1 and CDR2: MGHRA and YSYEKL. CDR3 sequence: CASSPETWTGGSEQYF. The DNA for the CDR3 is TGCGCCAGCAGCCCCGAGACGTGGACAGGCGGTAGCGAGCAGTACTTC.

The CDR3 DNA sequence: TGTGCCAGCAGTCCCCAAGGCGCTTACTATGGCTACACCTTC. Its protein product is CASSPQGAYYGYTF. The chain joins TRBV27 to TRBJ1-2, with no clear D. Per the germline V gene, CDR1 is MNHEY and CDR2 is SMNVEV (reference sequence). The CDR3 contains 14 residues. Trimming shortened V by 5 bases and J by 3 bases, and 13 bases separated the two germline ends.

The genes are TRBV7-9 and TRBJ1-2; D possibly corresponds to TRBD1 (5 bases). V shed 5 bases and J shed 4 bases, with 17 bases lying between them. Looked up from germline, CDR1 is SEHNR and CDR2 is FQNEAQ (reference sequence). The length of the CDR3 is 15 residues. The CDR3, as DNA: TGTGCCAGCAGCCGGGGGGATCCCAAGGCCTATGGCTACACCTTC. This encodes CASSRGDPKAYGYTF.

This chain uses TRBV6-5 with TRBJ2-1; TRBD2 matches at 9 bases. The germline V gene has CDR1 MNHEY and CDR2 SVGAGI. The ends lost 8 bases at V and 6 bases at J; junction bases unmatched: 5. The CDR3 is made up of 13 amino acids. CDR3 DNA sequence: TGTGCCAGCCAGCGGGGGGCCCTCAATGAGCAGTTCTTC. It codes for CASQRGALNEQFF.

The chain couples TRBV12-5 to TRBJ2-3, with TRBD1 matching over 8 bases. The trim removed 2 bases at V and 5 bases at J, leaving 6 bases unmatched. CDR1 is LGHNT, CDR2 FRNRAP, per germline. The CDR3 covers 15 residues. The CDR3 here is CASGLSGTGRDTQYF. CDR3 nucleotides: TGTGCTAGTGGTTTGTCAGGGACAGGTCGAGATACGCAGTATTTT.

This clone was detected only once. V is TRBV7-2 and J is TRBJ2-7, with D uncertain. The ends were cut back, 5 bases at V and 0 bases at J, with 11 bases in the middle. Germline assignment: CDR1 SGHTA and CDR2 FQGNSA. The CDR3 covers 14 residues. The CDR3 bases are TGTGCCAGCAGCCACTCCGGCGACTCCTACGAGCAGTACTTC. Translation: CASSHSGDSYEQYF.

This rearrangement joins TRBV4-3 to TRBJ2-2; maybe TRBD1 (6 bases). The V end was cut by 4 bases, the J end by 1 base, with 13 bases between. This CDR3 has 16 residues. Germline V gives CDR1 LGHNA, CDR2 YSLEER. CDR3 sequence (DNA): TGCGCCAGCAGCCCATTAGGGACACTGAACACCGGGGAGCTGTTTTTT. Amino acids: CASSPLGTLNTGELFF.

This CDR3 is CASSLGYRGINEKLFF. The CDR3 nucleotides read TGCGCCAGCAGCTTAGGATACAGGGGCATTAATGAAAAACTGTTTTTT. This chain connects TRBV5-1 to TRBJ1-4, with 7 bases that match TRBD1. Germline V gene data show CDR1 as SGHRS and CDR2 as YFSETQ. The CDR3 runs 16 residues. Losses at the gene ends were 2 bases for V and 4 bases for J; bases not matched to a gene: 8.

The V and J genes are TRBV7-2 and TRBJ1-2, with 7 bases lining up with TRBD1. With 5 bases clipped from V and 5 bases from J, the junction kept 8 bases outside the gene matches. Germline V gene data show CDR1 as SGHTA and CDR2 as FQGNSA. CDR3 size: 14 residues. CDR3 DNA sequence: TGTGCCAGCAGCCCAACCAGGGGGGTGTATGGCTACACCTTC. Its protein product is CASSPTRGVYGYTF. The variable domain in full, completed from reference TRBV7-2 and TRBJ1-2, reads GAGVSQSPSNKVTEKGKDVELRCDPISGHTALYWYRQSLGQGLEFLIYFQGNSAPDKSGLPSDRFSAERTGGSVSTLTIQRTQQEDSAVYLCASSPTRGVYGYTFGSGTRLTVV.

The rearrangement links TRBV6-5 to TRBJ1-4, with a tentative D call TRBD1 (6 bases). The CDR3 has 16 amino acids. Germline CDR1 reads MNHEY; CDR2 reads SVGAGI. Trimming took 0 bases from V and 4 from J, leaving 12 bases between them. The CDR3 region has the DNA TGTGCCAGCAGTTACTCTCTGACAGGAGTTAATGAAAAACTGTTTTTT. It specifies CASSYSLTGVNEKLFF.

The rearrangement joins TRBV5-1 to TRBJ2-4; a possible D gene is TRBD1 (5 bases). This CDR3 spans 12 amino acids. The V gene's germline CDR1 is SGHRS and CDR2 YFSETQ. Between the trimmed V and J ends, which lost 4 bases and 8 bases, there was a span of 10 bases. The CDR3 DNA reads TGCGCCAGCAGCCGCCAAGGGGACATTCAGTACTTC. Translation: CASSRQGDIQYF.

V and J are TRBV27 and TRBJ2-3; 10 bases fit TRBD2. V dropped 6 bases and J dropped 9; count of bases not matched to a gene: 21. Germline V gives CDR1 MNHEY, CDR2 SMNVEV (reference sequence). This CDR3 has 18 amino acids. The CDR3 coding sequence is TGTGCCAGCAGGGTCTTTTCTTCTCCCCCTAGCGGGGGTGCGACGCAGTATTTT. It specifies CASRVFSSPPSGGATQYF.

V and J are TRBV27 and TRBJ2-1, with a weak D call TRBD2 (7 bases). There are 16 residues in the CDR3. V dropped 5 bases and J dropped 1 base, with 15 bases sitting between them. CDR1 MNHEY and CDR2 SMNVEV come from the germline V gene (reference sequence). CDR3 loop: CASSQGSGASYNEQFF. In nucleotides, the CDR3 is TGTGCCAGCAGTCAGGGGAGCGGGGCTTCCTACAATGAGCAGTTCTTC.

This sequence joins TRBV6-6 and TRBJ2-3; 9 bases fit TRBD1. The germline V gene has CDR1 MNHNY and CDR2 SVGAGI (reference sequence). With 6 bases clipped from V and 5 bases from J, the junction kept 9 bases outside the gene matches. The CDR3 length is 15 residues. The CDR3 is CASSRIQGARDTQYF. The CDR3 region has the DNA TGTGCCAGCAGCCGAATACAGGGGGCGCGAGATACGCAGTATTTT.

The J gene is TRBJ1-2, the V gene TRBV5-8, with a weak D call TRBD1 (6 bases). Looked up from germline, CDR1 is SGHTS and CDR2 is YDEGEE. CDR3 size: 14 residues. V lost 6 bases to trimming and J lost 4 bases, with 16 bases between them. In DNA, the CDR3 is TGTGCCAGCACTCGGGGGCAGGAGGGCTATGGCTACACCTTC. As protein: CASTRGQEGYGYTF. Full variable domain (outside the CDR3, taken from reference TRBV5-8 and TRBJ1-2): EAGVTQSPTHLIKTRGQQATLRCSPISGHTSVYWYQQALGLGLQFLLWYDEGEERNRGNFPPRFSGRQFPNYSSELNVNALELEDSALYLCASTRGQEGYGYTFGSGTRLTVV.

The chain has TRBV5-1 and TRBJ2-1; 7 bases align to TRBD2. Trimming cost V 1 base and J 4 bases; bases outside gene matches: 2. Germline values: CDR1 SGHRS, CDR2 YFSETQ. The CDR3 runs 14 residues. CDR3 sequence (DNA): TGCGCCAGCAGCTTGTCGGGGGGATACAATGAGCAGTTCTTC. This gives the protein CASSLSGGYNEQFF.

With respect to this clone: Its ends do not fully match the called genes, so a read error is possible. The rearrangement joins TRBV19 to TRBJ1-5; 11 bases match TRBD1. The V gene's germline CDR1 is LNHDA and CDR2 SQIVND (reference sequence). This CDR3 has 14 amino acids. CDR3 residues: CAGSEGQGGQPQHF. The CDR3 nucleotides read TGTGCCGGTAGCGAGGGACAGGGGGGTCAGCCCCAGCATTTT.

The V call is TRBV5-6, the J call TRBJ1-5; TRBD1 matches at 7 bases. Germline V gene sequence: CDR1 SGHDT, CDR2 YYEEEE. The CDR3 length is 17 residues. Trimming took 1 base from V and 0 from J; bases not matched to a gene: 7. DNA for the CDR3: TGTGCCAGCAGCTTGCGGGCAGGGGGGGGTAGCAATCAGCCCCAGCATTTT. It specifies CASSLRAGGGSNQPQHF.

This clone appeared once. V and J are TRBV7-9 and TRBJ1-1; TRBD1 is a possible D gene (5 bases). This CDR3 is built from 16 residues. The germline CDR1 and CDR2 sequences are SEHNR and FQNEAQ (reference sequence). The V gene lost 5 bases and the J gene lost 1 base, with 17 bases spanning the gap. CDR3 sequence reads: CASSPQRGLGNTEAFF. The CDR3 DNA is TGTGCCAGCAGCCCACAACGGGGGTTGGGGAACACTGAAGCTTTCTTT.

The V call is TRBV5-1, the J call TRBJ2-7; D possibly corresponds to TRBD2 (7 bases). V was shortened by 3 bases and J by 3 bases, with 25 bases between the two germline ends. CDR1 SGHRS and CDR2 YFSETQ come from the germline V gene. CDR3 size: 18 residues. The DNA of the CDR3 is TGCGCCAGCAGCTCCCCTTGGCGGGGGCCCCCGATTTACTACGAGCAGTACTTC. Its translation is CASSSPWRGPPIYYEQYF.

The chain carries TRBV9 and TRBJ1-1, with D uncertain. CDR1 SGDLS and CDR2 YYNGEE come from the germline V gene. Trimming left V 5 bases short and J 4 bases short, with 15 bases between. The CDR3 is 14 residues long. CDR3 sequence reads: CASSGVSGGTEAFF. CDR3 nucleotide sequence: TGTGCCAGCAGTGGGGTCTCCGGCGGCACTGAAGCTTTCTTT. The full variable domain, its missing parts supplied by reference TRBV9 and TRBJ1-1, is DSGVTQTPKHLITATGQRVTLRCSPRSGDLSVYWYQQSLDQGLQFLIQYYNGEERAKGNILERFSAQQFPDLHSELNLSSLELGDSALYFCASSGVSGGTEAFFGQGTRLTVV.

This clone showed up just a few times. The chain links TRBV4-3 to TRBJ1-1; TRBD1 is a possible D gene (5 bases). In germline, CDR1 is LGHNA, CDR2 YSLEER. This CDR3 is built from 15 residues. The V end was cut by 4 bases, the J end by 1 base, with 13 bases between. The CDR3 nucleotides read TGCGCCAGCAGCCCCGGGGGGGTGTGGAACACTGAAGCTTTCTTT. Translated: CASSPGGVWNTEAFF.

The chain employs TRBV5-1 and TRBJ2-3, with 8 positions matching TRBD2. V was pared by 6 bases and J by 0 bases, with 12 bases of the junction left unmatched. The length of the CDR3 is 17 residues. Germline values: CDR1 SGHRS, CDR2 YFSETQ. The CDR3 region has the DNA TGCGCCAGCAACCTCTCCCCGGGAGGGGGGAGCACAGATACGCAGTATTTT. Amino acids: CASNLSPGGGSTDTQYF.

The chain links TRBV7-8 to TRBJ1-3; TRBD1 aligns across 7 bases. Per germline, CDR1 SGHVS and CDR2 FQNEAQ. The CDR3 covers 15 residues. The V segment lost 6 bases and the J segment 0 bases; nucleotides outside the gene matches: 5. The CDR3 sequence: CASRPDRASGNTIYF. CDR3 nucleotide sequence: TGTGCCAGCAGACCCGACAGGGCCTCTGGAAACACCATATATTTT.

V is TRBV6-1 and J is TRBJ2-1; D possibly corresponds to TRBD2 (5 bases). Germline V gives CDR1 MNHNS, CDR2 SASEGT. V was pared by 6 bases and J by 7 bases, with 16 bases between. The CDR3 sequence is 14 residues long. Here the CDR3 reads CASRELGSGNEQFF. CDR3 in DNA: TGTGCCAGCAGAGAACTAGGATCGGGAAATGAGCAGTTCTTC.